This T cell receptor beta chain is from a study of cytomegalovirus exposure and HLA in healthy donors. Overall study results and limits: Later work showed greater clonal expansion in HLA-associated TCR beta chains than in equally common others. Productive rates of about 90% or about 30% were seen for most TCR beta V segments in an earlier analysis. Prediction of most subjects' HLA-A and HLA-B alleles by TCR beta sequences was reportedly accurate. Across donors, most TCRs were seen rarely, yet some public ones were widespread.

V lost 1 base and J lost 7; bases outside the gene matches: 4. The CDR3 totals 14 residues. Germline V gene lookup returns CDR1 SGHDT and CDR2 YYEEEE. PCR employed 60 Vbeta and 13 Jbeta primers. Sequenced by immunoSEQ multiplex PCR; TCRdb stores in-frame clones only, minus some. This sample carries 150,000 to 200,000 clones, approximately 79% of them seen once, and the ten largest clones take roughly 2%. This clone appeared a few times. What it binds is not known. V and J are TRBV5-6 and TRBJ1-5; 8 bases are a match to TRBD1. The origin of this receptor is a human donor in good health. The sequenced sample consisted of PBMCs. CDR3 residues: CASSLLAGGQPQHF. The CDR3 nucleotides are TGTGCCAGCAGCTTGCTTGCAGGGGGCCAGCCCCAGCATTTT.